The source of this T cell receptor (beta chain) is a study of blood T cell repertoires in COVID-19. Study context: PBMCs, B-cell-depleted T cells, or T cells provided the cDNA or gDNA that made up the material.

Here immunoSEQ multiplex PCR was the method, and the copy in TCRdb shows in-frame clones only, minus some. The sample includes 350,000 to 500,000 clones, 70% to 90% of them seen just once. This CDR3 has 17 residues. Germline V CDR1 and CDR2: MNHEY, SMNVEV (reference sequence). The V gene end was trimmed by 5 bases and the J gene end by 4 bases; junction bases not matched to a gene: 11. The genes are TRBV27 and TRBJ1-6; 7 nucleotides agree with TRBD1. The source material was PBMCs or T cells enriched from blood (not recorded which). The sequence came from a woman younger than 35 who had been exposed to COVID-19. The CDR3 sequence is CASSQRTGSLYNSPLHF. CDR3 bases: TGTGCCAGCAGTCAAAGGACAGGATCCCTTTATAATTCACCCCTCCACTTT.